The source of this TCR beta chain is a study of blood T cells in healthy people across ages. The CDR3 has 13 residues. From germline, CDR1 is KGHDR and CDR2 SFDVKD. Sample-barcoded 5' priming and a J-beta primer mix drove a second PCR of 7 to 11 cycles. Every single cDNA molecule received a tag from a template-switch adaptor with 12 random nucleotides. TCRdb re-called the 5' RACE reads with MiXCR, one entry per CDR3 protein. The sample holds about 780,000 distinct CDR3 sequences, around a quarter seen once. The table lists this clonotype with a few counts. The same specimen was also included in a second study, on T cells of mothers and their children. From that second work: There were over 10 million TCR beta CDR3 reads from each mother and roughly 3 million from each child. Biologically related mothers and children overlapped slightly more than unrelated pairs, a non-significant difference.

The sample was blood. This chain joins TRBV24-1 and TRBJ2-5; D perhaps matches TRBD2 (6 bases). The last part of the DNA fits TRBJ2-1 better; the J call may be wrong. The TCR sequence derives from a boy younger than 18 in good health. CDR3 sequence (DNA): TGTGCCACCAGCGCGTTGGGGGGAGGTGGGCAGTTCTTC. This sequence encodes CATSALGGGGQFF.